The clone carrying this T cell receptor (beta chain) was seen a few times. Antigen specificity is unknown. These data belong to a study of vaccination effects on CD4 cells after COVID-19. The protocol was immunoSEQ multiplex PCR, while the TCRdb copy is restricted to in-frame clones and leaves out a portion. The table records around 71,000 clones, approximately 70% of them present only once. Sequencing followed a ViraFEST assay step that expanded antigen-specific CD4+ T cells with viral peptide pools. Scientists isolated CD4+ T cells after a roughly 10-day culture period ended. Each vaccine recipient was nucleocapsid antibody negative and had no prior SARS-CoV-2 infection. Per the germline V gene, CDR1 is MNHEY and CDR2 is SMNVEV (reference sequence). The CDR3 length is 16 residues. The junction had 6 bases not matched to a gene; V was cut back by 6 bases and J by 1 base. Notes on the study in general: Only 1 of 255 vaccine-induced clones from healthy vaccinees cross-reacted with common cold coronaviruses. Infection- and vaccine-induced clones contracted markedly late after vaccination.

The genes are TRBV27 and TRBJ1-5; 10 bases are a match to TRBD1. This TCR was recovered from a human donor who received a COVID-19 vaccine. Sequenced here: CD4+ T cells from PBMCs cultured with HCoV-OC43 spike peptides, sampled before COVID-19 vaccination. As to subset: HCoV-OC43 spike overlapping peptide pool stimulation. CDR3 DNA: TGTGCCAGCAGGAAGGGACAGGGGTTCAGCAATCAGCCCCAGCATTTT. Protein product: CASRKGQGFSNQPQHF.